These 14 T cell receptor beta chains share one sample of origin, sequenced in a study of breast tumors, draining lymph nodes, adjacent tissues. One entry per CDR3 protein results from TCRdb running MiXCR on the multiplex PCR reads. The data hold more than 85,000 distinct CDR3 sequences, with about 20% observed a single time. Breast cancer patients provided tissue from their axillary draining lymph nodes. The sample comprised axillary lymph node tissue. The receptors were sampled from a female donor with breast cancer. Some clones in this sample may be carry-over from other donors' samples.

Many counts were recorded for this clonotype. The V call is TRBV6-2 or TRBV6-3, the J call TRBJ1-5, with D perhaps TRBD1 (5 bases). Germline CDR1 reads MNHEY; CDR2 reads SVGEGT. The ends were cut back, 7 bases at V and 1 base at J, with 11 bases in the middle. The CDR3 length is 14 residues. The CDR3 protein is CASMGRQSNQPQHF. CDR3 DNA: TGTGCCAGCATGGGCCGACAGAGCAATCAGCCCCAGCATTTT.

This clonotype occurred many times. The chain recombines TRBV4-1 with TRBJ1-4; a possible D gene is TRBD1 (6 bases). The germline CDR1 and CDR2 sequences are MGHRA and YSYEKL. This CDR3 is built from 18 residues. V shed 1 base and J shed 8 bases, with 23 bases lying between them. CDR3 DNA: TGCGCCAGCAGCCAAGCGGGGTTTCGGTTGGGGGCAGGAGAAAAACTGTTTTTT. It is translated as CASSQAGFRLGAGEKLFF.

This clonotype was detected many times. This chain uses TRBV5-8 with TRBJ2-1; D might be TRBD1 or TRBD2, each matching 5 bases. CDR1 SGHTS and CDR2 YDEGEE come from the germline V gene. Trimming pared 6 bases from V and 8 bases from J, leaving 21 bases between. The CDR3 covers 15 residues. The CDR3 DNA is TGTGCCAGCACCATAACATGGGGGTCCGGGGATGAGCAGTTCTTC. This translates into CASTITWGSGDEQFF.

This chain connects TRBV28 to TRBJ1-3; D may be TRBD1 (5 bases). Germline CDR1 MDHEN, CDR2 SYDVKM. The CDR3 contains 15 residues. Trimming took off 4 bases at V and 0 bases at J, with 10 bases between the two ends. CDR3 nucleotides: TGTGCCAGCAGTTCCGACAGATACTCTGGAAACACCATATATTTT. Its translation: CASSSDRYSGNTIYF.

With regard to this clonotype: A read error is possible here, since a much larger clone lies one base away. Since no conserved phenylalanine or tryptophan closes the CDR3, a read error is the likely cause. No DNA is shown, since the ends of the CDR3 on it are uncertain; the CDR3 is the one TCRdb lists. J is TRBJ1-4 and V is TRBV4-1. Germline lookup yields CDR1 MGHRA and CDR2 YSYEKL. Ends included, the CDR3 has 15 residues. CDR3 sequence: CASSQGFRALSLMFL.

About this clonotype itself: A much larger clone lies one base from this, so it may be a read error. This sequence joins TRBV11-2 and TRBJ1-4, with TRBD1 matching over 8 bases. The germline V gene has CDR1 SGHAT and CDR2 FQNNGV. The CDR3 has 14 residues. In DNA form, the CDR3 reads TGTGCCAGCAGCTCTTTGGACAGGGATGAAAAACCGTTTTTT. Translated: CASSSLDRDEKPFF.

This clonotype was counted a few times. The rearrangement joins TRBV30 to TRBJ1-5; 9 positions match TRBD1. The germline V gene has CDR1 GTSNPN and CDR2 SVGIG (reference sequence). This CDR3 is built from 14 residues. Unmatched junction bases numbered 9, after V lost 5 bases and J lost 7 bases. CDR3 nucleotide sequence: TGTGCCTGGGCGTTGGACAGGGGTGGGCAGCCCCAGCATTTT. Its translation is CAWALDRGGQPQHF.

The J gene is TRBJ2-5, the V gene TRBV10-3, with a weak D call TRBD2 (5 bases). Germline V gene sequence: CDR1 ENHRY, CDR2 SYGVKD. V was shortened by 2 bases and J by 4 bases, with 8 bases between the two germline ends. There are 13 residues in the CDR3. This CDR3 is CAISEEGRETQYF. The CDR3 DNA reads TGTGCCATCAGTGAGGAGGGCCGAGAGACCCAGTACTTC.

A word on this clonotype: This may be a read error: a much more frequent sequence differs by one nucleotide. The chain has TRBV20-1 and TRBJ2-3, with 9 bases that match TRBD2. This CDR3 is built from 15 residues. The ends lost 4 bases at V and 5 bases at J; junction bases unmatched: 10. Germline V lookup: CDR1 DFQATT, CDR2 SNEGSKA (reference sequence). This CDR3 reads CSAKFQREVVDTQYF. CDR3 DNA: TGCAGTGCTAAGTTCCAGCGGGAGGTTGTAGATACGCAGTATTTT.

This clonotype was observed a few times. The junction departs from the called germline gene at one end, perhaps through a read error. V and J are TRBV7-3 and TRBJ2-6; TRBD1 might be the D (6 bases). The CDR3 has 18 amino acids. The germline CDR1 and CDR2 sequences are SGHTA and FQGTGA. CDR3 loop: CASGFDAAGAPGANVLTF. The CDR3 region has the DNA TGTGCCAGCGGCTTTGATGCGGCAGGGGCGCCTGGGGCCAACGTCCTGACTTTC.

This clonotype was found many times. This rearrangement joins TRBV20-1 to TRBJ2-1, with D possibly matching TRBD1 (5 bases). CDR1 and CDR2 (germline): DFQATT, SNEGSKA (reference sequence). This CDR3 has 12 residues. V lost 4 bases and J 6 bases, leaving 10 bases between the germline ends. The CDR3 here is CSATDSTNEQFF. The DNA for the CDR3 is TGCAGTGCTACCGACAGCACCAATGAGCAGTTCTTC.

The chain joins TRBV11-2 to TRBJ2-1; TRBD1 aligns across 10 bases. J lost 9 bases, V lost 4 bases, and 18 bases had no gene match. In germline, CDR1 is SGHAT, CDR2 FQNNGV. This CDR3 is 18 amino acids long. The CDR3 bases are TGTGCCAGCAGCTCTCTTAAAACGACAGGGGGCAAGCCGCTTGAGCAGTTCTTC. Its protein is CASSSLKTTGGKPLEQFF.

There are many counts of this clonotype. J is TRBJ2-1 and V is TRBV24-1; TRBD2 matches at 9 bases. V gave up 1 base and J gave up 4 bases; unmatched junction bases: 4. Germline CDR1 reads KGHDR; CDR2 reads SFDVKD. CDR3 length: 16 residues. The CDR3 DNA reads TGTGCCACCAGTGATTTCGTAGCGGGGGCTTACAATGAGCAGTTCTTC. Its translation is CATSDFVAGAYNEQFF.

This clonotype was seen only once. The chain joins TRBV15 to TRBJ1-1; 9 bases line up with TRBD1. This CDR3 is built from 14 residues. V lost 9 bases and J lost 3; bases outside the gene matches: 8. Germline V gene lookup returns CDR1 LNHNV and CDR2 YYDKDF (reference sequence). CDR3 coding DNA: TGTGCCACAAAGTACAGGACAGGGGACACTGAAGCTTTCTTT. Translation: CATKYRTGDTEAFF.